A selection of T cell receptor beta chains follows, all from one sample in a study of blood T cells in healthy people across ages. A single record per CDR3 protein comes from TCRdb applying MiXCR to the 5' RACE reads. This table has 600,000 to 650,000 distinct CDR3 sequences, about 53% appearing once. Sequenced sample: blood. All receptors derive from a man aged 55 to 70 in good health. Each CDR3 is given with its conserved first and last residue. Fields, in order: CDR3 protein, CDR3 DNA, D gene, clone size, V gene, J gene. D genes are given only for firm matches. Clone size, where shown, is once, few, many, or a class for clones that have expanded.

CDR3aa: CASSLVGGAGTEAFF
CDR3nt: TGTGCCAGCAGCTTAGTAGGGGGGGCAGGGACTGAAGCTTTCTTT
d_gene: .
abundance: .
v_gene: TRBV7-9
j_gene: TRBJ1-1

CDR3aa: CASRGDGANFSGANVLTF
CDR3nt: TGTGCCAGCAGGGGCGATGGGGCGAACTTCTCTGGGGCCAACGTCCTGACTTTC
d_gene: .
abundance: few
v_gene: TRBV2
j_gene: TRBJ2-6

CDR3aa: CASSGRVDGTDTQYF
CDR3nt: TGTGCCAGCAGCGGGAGGGTTGATGGCACAGATACGCAGTATTTT
d_gene: TRBD2
abundance: .
v_gene: TRBV5-5
j_gene: TRBJ2-3

CDR3aa: CASSPLLGGPEAFF
CDR3nt: TGCGCCAGCAGCCCACTCCTTGGGGGTCCTGAAGCTTTCTTT
d_gene: .
abundance: .
v_gene: TRBV5-1
j_gene: TRBJ1-1

CDR3aa: CASSQEGKSGGLTDTQYF
CDR3nt: TGCGCCAGCAGCCAAGAAGGGAAAAGCGGGGGGCTCACAGATACGCAGTATTTT
d_gene: TRBD2
abundance: .
v_gene: TRBV4-1
j_gene: TRBJ2-3

CDR3aa: CASSPRWGSYEQYF
CDR3nt: TGTGCCAGCAGCCCCCGATGGGGTTCCTACGAGCAGTACTTC
d_gene: .
abundance: .
v_gene: TRBV9
j_gene: TRBJ2-7

CDR3aa: CASSFSGGTYNEQFF
CDR3nt: TGTGCCAGCAGCTTTAGCGGGGGTACCTACAATGAGCAGTTCTTC
d_gene: TRBD2
abundance: many
v_gene: TRBV11-2
j_gene: TRBJ2-1

CDR3aa: CASSLVGGASGANVLTF
CDR3nt: TGTGCCAGCAGCTTAGTAGGGGGGGCTTCTGGGGCCAACGTCCTGACTTTC
d_gene: .
abundance: .
v_gene: TRBV7-2
j_gene: TRBJ2-6

CDR3aa: CASSAAGTANSPLHF
CDR3nt: TGTGCCAGCAGTGCTGCAGGGACAGCTAATTCACCCCTCCACTTT
d_gene: TRBD1
abundance: many
v_gene: TRBV2
j_gene: TRBJ1-6

CDR3aa: CSVEVSGDTQYF
CDR3nt: TGCAGCGTTGAAGTTAGCGGTGATACGCAGTATTTT
d_gene: .
abundance: .
v_gene: TRBV29-1
j_gene: TRBJ2-3

CDR3aa: CATSRADRANEKLFF
CDR3nt: TGTGCCACCAGCAGAGCGGACAGGGCTAATGAAAAACTGTTTTTT
d_gene: TRBD1
abundance: .
v_gene: TRBV15
j_gene: TRBJ1-4

CDR3aa: CASSQNHEQYF
CDR3nt: TGTGCCAGCAGCCAGAACCACGAACAGTACTTC
d_gene: .
abundance: few
v_gene: TRBV12-3/TRBV12-4
j_gene: TRBJ2-5

CDR3aa: CASTLTSGGAGETRYF
CDR3nt: TGTGCCAGCACCCTGACTAGCGGGGGGGCCGGCGAGACCCGGTACTTC
d_gene: TRBD2
abundance: .
v_gene: TRBV12-3/TRBV12-4
j_gene: TRBJ2-7

CDR3aa: CASSPPRDRGYNEQFF
CDR3nt: TGTGCCAGCAGTCCTCCCCGGGACAGGGGCTACAATGAGCAGTTCTTC
d_gene: TRBD1
abundance: .
v_gene: TRBV12-3/TRBV12-4
j_gene: TRBJ2-1

CDR3aa: CASSGGELAGGETQYF
CDR3nt: TGTGCCAGCAGCGGAGGGGAACTAGCGGGGGGGGAGACCCAGTACTTC
d_gene: TRBD2
abundance: .
v_gene: TRBV9
j_gene: TRBJ2-5

CDR3aa: CAGSVGLAVVSYEQYF
CDR3nt: TGTGCCGGCAGCGTGGGACTAGCGGTCGTCTCCTACGAGCAGTACTTC
d_gene: TRBD2
abundance: .
v_gene: TRBV12-3/TRBV12-4
j_gene: TRBJ2-7

CDR3aa: CASSEEGATAEAFF
CDR3nt: TGTGCCAGCAGTGAAGAGGGGGCAACGGCTGAAGCTTTCTTT
d_gene: TRBD1
abundance: .
v_gene: TRBV6-1
j_gene: TRBJ1-1

CDR3aa: CASSTPSGGRSYNEQFF
CDR3nt: TGTGCCAGCAGTACCCCTAGCGGGGGGCGCTCCTACAATGAGCAGTTCTTC
d_gene: TRBD2
abundance: .
v_gene: TRBV6-6
j_gene: TRBJ2-1

CDR3aa: CSANYQPGAGRREQYF
CDR3nt: TGCAGTGCGAACTACCAACCGGGGGCCGGTAGGCGGGAGCAGTACTTC
d_gene: .
abundance: few
v_gene: TRBV20-1
j_gene: TRBJ2-7

CDR3aa: CSARFGQGTDTRYF
CDR3nt: .
d_gene: .
abundance: once
v_gene: TRBV20-1
j_gene: TRBJ2-3

CDR3aa: CASSSPSGGYYEQYF
CDR3nt: TGTGCCAGCAGTTCGCCGAGCGGGGGGTACTACGAGCAGTACTTC
d_gene: TRBD2
abundance: many
v_gene: TRBV28
j_gene: TRBJ2-7

CDR3aa: CASCSPGTPHEQFF
CDR3nt: TGTGCCAGCTGTTCCCCGGGGACACCCCATGAGCAGTTCTTC
d_gene: .
abundance: once
v_gene: TRBV6-5
j_gene: TRBJ2-1

CDR3aa: CASSPADRGIRRDTQYF
CDR3nt: TGTGCCAGCAGTCCGGCCGACAGGGGTATAAGGAGAGATACGCAGTATTTT
d_gene: TRBD1
abundance: .
v_gene: TRBV12-3/TRBV12-4
j_gene: TRBJ2-3

CDR3aa: CASSLGSGQREGEFF
CDR3nt: TGTGCCAGCAGTTTGGGCTCGGGACAGCGAGAGGGGGAGTTCTTC
d_gene: TRBD1
abundance: .
v_gene: TRBV12-3/TRBV12-4
j_gene: TRBJ2-1

CDR3aa: CSASGGWETQYF
CDR3nt: TGCAGTGCTAGTGGAGGGTGGGAGACCCAGTACTTC
d_gene: .
abundance: .
v_gene: TRBV20-1
j_gene: TRBJ2-5

CDR3aa: CASSLAPGQSSYEQYF
CDR3nt: TGCGCCAGCAGCTTGGCCCCGGGACAGAGCTCCTACGAGCAGTACTTC
d_gene: TRBD1
abundance: .
v_gene: TRBV5-1
j_gene: TRBJ2-7

CDR3aa: CAVQETQYF
CDR3nt: TGCGCCGTCCAAGAGACCCAGTACTTC
d_gene: .
abundance: .
v_gene: TRBV10-1
j_gene: TRBJ2-5

CDR3aa: CASSRRGDQETQYF
CDR3nt: TGTGCCAGCAGCCGGAGGGGGGACCAAGAGACCCAGTACTTC
d_gene: .
abundance: .
v_gene: TRBV7-2
j_gene: TRBJ2-5

CDR3aa: CASSWGSWGATDTQYF
CDR3nt: TGTGCCAGCAGTTGGGGCTCGTGGGGGGCCACAGATACGCAGTATTTT
d_gene: .
abundance: .
v_gene: TRBV12-3/TRBV12-4
j_gene: TRBJ2-3

CDR3aa: CASSPTGAETQYF
CDR3nt: TGTGCTAGCAGCCCGACAGGGGCTGAGACCCAGTACTTC
d_gene: TRBD1
abundance: few
v_gene: TRBV3-1
j_gene: TRBJ2-5

CDR3aa: CASSYFGAGEQYF
CDR3nt: TGTGCCAGCAGCTACTTTGGCGCCGGCGAGCAGTACTTC
d_gene: .
abundance: few
v_gene: TRBV6-6
j_gene: TRBJ2-7

CDR3aa: CASSQVVRSEGSNQPQHF
CDR3nt: TGTGCCAGCAGCCAAGTCGTTCGTTCTGAGGGAAGCAATCAGCCCCAGCATTTT
d_gene: .
abundance: .
v_gene: TRBV4-2
j_gene: TRBJ1-5

CDR3aa: CAISKGQGRTDTQYF
CDR3nt: TGTGCCATCAGTAAAGGACAGGGTCGCACAGATACGCAGTATTTT
d_gene: TRBD1
abundance: .
v_gene: TRBV10-3
j_gene: TRBJ2-3

CDR3aa: CASSVVDFSYNEQFF
CDR3nt: TGTGCCAGCAGCGTAGTGGACTTCTCCTACAATGAGCAGTTCTTC
d_gene: .
abundance: few
v_gene: TRBV9
j_gene: TRBJ2-1

CDR3aa: CASSAQLNYGYTF
CDR3nt: TGCGCCAGCAGTGCACAACTTAACTATGGCTACACCTTC
d_gene: .
abundance: .
v_gene: TRBV10-2
j_gene: TRBJ1-2

CDR3aa: CSVGTGDSNQPQHF
CDR3nt: TGCAGCGTTGGGACAGGGGACAGCAATCAGCCCCAGCATTTT
d_gene: TRBD1
abundance: .
v_gene: TRBV29-1
j_gene: TRBJ1-5

CDR3aa: CASSPRGGPRGGYEQYF
CDR3nt: TGCGCCAGCAGCCCCCGGGGTGGCCCGCGTGGAGGCTACGAGCAGTACTTC
d_gene: .
abundance: once
v_gene: TRBV5-1
j_gene: TRBJ2-7

CDR3aa: CSAPLAGADTQYF
CDR3nt: TGCAGCGCGCCACTAGCGGGGGCAGATACGCAGTATTTT
d_gene: TRBD2
abundance: few
v_gene: TRBV29-1
j_gene: TRBJ2-3

CDR3aa: CASSPGTAVYEQYF
CDR3nt: TGCGCCAGCAGCCCCGGGACAGCCGTCTACGAGCAGTACTTC
d_gene: TRBD1
abundance: .
v_gene: TRBV5-1
j_gene: TRBJ2-7

CDR3aa: CASSTGLASYKEQFF
CDR3nt: TGTGCCAGCAGTACGGGACTAGCTTCCTACAAGGAGCAGTTCTTC
d_gene: TRBD2
abundance: .
v_gene: TRBV27
j_gene: TRBJ2-1

CDR3aa: CSAAPGGNQPQHF
CDR3nt: TGCAGCGCCGCTCCAGGGGGCAATCAGCCCCAGCATTTT
d_gene: .
abundance: few
v_gene: TRBV29-1
j_gene: TRBJ1-5

CDR3aa: CASRRYRDPSSYEQYF
CDR3nt: TGTGCCAGCAGACGTTACCGGGACCCAAGCTCCTACGAGCAGTACTTC
d_gene: .
abundance: .
v_gene: TRBV6-5
j_gene: TRBJ2-7

CDR3aa: CASRPDYASQETQYF
CDR3nt: TGTGCCAGCAGACCCGACTACGCCTCCCAAGAGACCCAGTACTTC
d_gene: .
abundance: .
v_gene: TRBV25-1
j_gene: TRBJ2-5

CDR3aa: CASSAGGLRRVQPQHF
CDR3nt: TGTGCCAGCAGCGCTGGGGGACTCCGAAGAGTTCAGCCCCAGCATTTT
d_gene: .
abundance: .
v_gene: TRBV6-1
j_gene: TRBJ1-5

CDR3aa: CSAIEGGPRDTQYF
CDR3nt: TGCAGTGCTATCGAGGGGGGGCCTAGAGATACGCAGTATTTT
d_gene: .
abundance: .
v_gene: TRBV20-1
j_gene: TRBJ2-3

CDR3aa: CASSQNTGQETQYF
CDR3nt: TGTGCCAGCAGCCAGAATACAGGACAAGAGACCCAGTACTTC
d_gene: .
abundance: .
v_gene: TRBV11-2
j_gene: TRBJ2-5

CDR3aa: CASRPSGGRGEQFF
CDR3nt: TGTGCCAGCAGGCCTAGCGGGGGGCGAGGGGAGCAGTTCTTC
d_gene: TRBD2
abundance: .
v_gene: TRBV6-2/TRBV6-3
j_gene: TRBJ2-1

CDR3aa: CASSFGGAGGMSDTQYF
CDR3nt: TGTGCCAGCAGTTTTGGGGGGGCCGGGGGCATGTCAGATACGCAGTATTTT
d_gene: .
abundance: .
v_gene: TRBV12-3/TRBV12-4
j_gene: TRBJ2-3

CDR3aa: CASSLRRDMGYGYTF
CDR3nt: TGTGCCAGCAGCTTGAGGCGGGACATGGGCTATGGCTACACCTTC
d_gene: .
abundance: .
v_gene: TRBV5-4
j_gene: TRBJ1-2

CDR3aa: CASSDRTSGVGNEQFF
CDR3nt: TGTGCCAGCAGCGACAGGACTAGCGGGGTGGGCAATGAGCAGTTCTTC
d_gene: TRBD2
abundance: many
v_gene: TRBV9
j_gene: TRBJ2-1

CDR3aa: CASSKVIGIRKDSKRTDTQYF
CDR3nt: TGTGCCAGCAGCAAAGTGATCGGGATACGAAAGGACAGCAAACGAACAGATACGCAGTATTTT
d_gene: .
abundance: .
v_gene: TRBV21-1
j_gene: TRBJ2-3

CDR3aa: CASRREGGAYNEQFF
CDR3nt: TGTGCCAGCAGACGAGAGGGGGGGGCATACAATGAGCAGTTCTTC
d_gene: .
abundance: few
v_gene: TRBV2
j_gene: TRBJ2-1

CDR3aa: CASSAASGGWDEQYF
CDR3nt: TGTGCCAGCAGTGCAGCTAGCGGGGGTTGGGACGAGCAGTACTTC
d_gene: TRBD2
abundance: once
v_gene: TRBV2
j_gene: TRBJ2-7

CDR3aa: CSARDPLTSSYNEQFF
CDR3nt: TGCAGTGCTAGAGACCCACTGACAAGCTCCTACAATGAGCAGTTCTTC
d_gene: .
abundance: .
v_gene: TRBV20-1
j_gene: TRBJ2-1

CDR3aa: CAISERSGGETQYF
CDR3nt: TGTGCCATCAGTGAGCGTAGCGGGGGGGAGACCCAGTACTTC
d_gene: TRBD2
abundance: .
v_gene: TRBV10-3
j_gene: TRBJ2-5

CDR3aa: CASSRRASGNQETQYF
CDR3nt: TGTGCCAGCAGCCGTCGAGCTAGCGGCAATCAAGAGACCCAGTACTTC
d_gene: TRBD2
abundance: .
v_gene: TRBV4-2
j_gene: TRBJ2-5

CDR3aa: CSARTSGGFYEQYF
CDR3nt: TGCAGTGCTAGGACTAGCGGGGGGTTTTATGAGCAGTACTTC
d_gene: TRBD2
abundance: few
v_gene: TRBV20-1
j_gene: TRBJ2-7

CDR3aa: CASSESPSGVYEQYF
CDR3nt: TGTGCCAGCAGTGAATCACCTAGCGGGGTCTACGAGCAGTACTTC
d_gene: TRBD2
abundance: few
v_gene: TRBV6-1
j_gene: TRBJ2-7

CDR3aa: CATSDSGRAGGPIDEQFF
CDR3nt: TGTGCCACCAGTGATTCCGGTCGAGCGGGGGGGCCTATCGATGAGCAGTTCTTC
d_gene: TRBD2
abundance: once
v_gene: TRBV24-1
j_gene: TRBJ2-1

CDR3aa: CSATIWTVGNSPLHF
CDR3nt: TGCAGTGCTACAATTTGGACAGTCGGCAATTCACCCCTCCACTTT
d_gene: .
abundance: .
v_gene: TRBV20-1
j_gene: TRBJ1-6